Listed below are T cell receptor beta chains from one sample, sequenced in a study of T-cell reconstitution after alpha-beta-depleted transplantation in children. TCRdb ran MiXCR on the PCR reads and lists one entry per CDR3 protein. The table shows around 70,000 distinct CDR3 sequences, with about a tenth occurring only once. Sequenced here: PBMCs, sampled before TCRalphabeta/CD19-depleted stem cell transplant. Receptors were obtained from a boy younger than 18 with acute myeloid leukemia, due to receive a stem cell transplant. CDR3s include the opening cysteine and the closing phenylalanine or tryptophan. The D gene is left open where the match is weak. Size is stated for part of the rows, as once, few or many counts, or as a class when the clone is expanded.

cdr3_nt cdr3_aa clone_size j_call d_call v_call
TGTGCCAGCAGAAATCAACAGGGGGTAGGAACTGAAGCTTTCTTT CASRNQQGVGTEAFF many TRBJ1-1 TRBD1 TRBV28
TGTGCCACCAGCGAGAGGGAAACATATAACTATGGCTACACCTTC CATSERETYNYGYTF few TRBJ1-2 . TRBV15
TGCAGTGGGCGCCCGGGAACTGAAGCTTTCTTT CSGRPGTEAFF many TRBJ1-1 . TRBV20-1
TGTGCCAGCAGTTACTCAAGTGAGCAGTTCTTC CASSYSSEQFF many TRBJ2-1 . TRBV6-5
TGTGCCAGCAGCCCTCCAGGGCAAGAGACCCAGTACTTC CASSPPGQETQYF . TRBJ2-5 . TRBV4-2
TGTGCCAGCAGTTCCCCGGGGGCAGGGGAATACCCCCTTCGAGGAACCGGGGAGCTGTTTTTT CASSSPGAGEYPLRGTGELFF many TRBJ2-2 . TRBV6-2/TRBV6-3
TGCAGTGCTAGAGATCCCAGGGACCACCTTTGGGATTCACCCCTCCACTTT CSARDPRDHLWDSPLHF many TRBJ1-6 . TRBV20-1
TGCAGTGCTAGTGTCCCAAGGAGCGGGAGTTGGACAGATACGCAGTATTTT CSASVPRSGSWTDTQYF many TRBJ2-3 TRBD2 TRBV20-1
TGTGCCAGCAGTTTAAAAACAGCTACTGAAGCTTTCTTT CASSLKTATEAFF many TRBJ1-1 . TRBV12-3/TRBV12-4
TGTGCCAGCAGACTCTCTGGGAGTATAGATACGCAGTATTTT CASRLSGSIDTQYF . TRBJ2-3 . TRBV7-2
TGTGCCAGCAGCCAACGATGGACAGGACTTAGTCCTGGAAACACCATATATTTT CASSQRWTGLSPGNTIYF many TRBJ1-3 TRBD1 TRBV3-1
TGTGCCAGCAGCCCGAGGGGGGCAGATACGCAGTATTTT CASSPRGADTQYF many TRBJ2-3 . TRBV7-8
TGTGCCAGCAGTTTAGGAATCTACGAGCAGTACTTC CASSLGIYEQYF many TRBJ2-7 . TRBV12-3/TRBV12-4
TGTGCCAGCACCCTCGGAGGCACCGGGGAGACCCAGTACTTC CASTLGGTGETQYF many TRBJ2-5 . TRBV12-3/TRBV12-4
TGCGCCAGCAGCTTGTATGGCAGGGGCACTGAAGCTTTCTTT CASSLYGRGTEAFF . TRBJ1-1 . TRBV5-1
TGTGCCACAAAGGACAAGCCGTTGGAGACCCAGTACTTC CATKDKPLETQYF many TRBJ2-5 . TRBV7-9
TGTGCCTGCAGTTTTAGAGGGGTCCTTACTTCTGGGGCCAACGTCCTGACTTTC CACSFRGVLTSGANVLTF few TRBJ2-6 . TRBV2
TGCAGTGCTACAACCGGGACAGGGGGACCACCGTTCAATCAGCCCCAGCATTTT CSATTGTGGPPFNQPQHF many TRBJ1-5 TRBD1 TRBV20-1
TGTGCCAGCAGCCAAGTACCAGGCCCCGTGGCCGGGGAGCTGTTTTTT CASSQVPGPVAGELFF many TRBJ2-2 . TRBV21-1
TGTGCCAGCAGTTACTCGACAGGGTCGGGCACTGAAGCTTTCTTT CASSYSTGSGTEAFF many TRBJ1-1 TRBD1 TRBV6-5
TGTGCCAGCAGTGAATACGTCGGTAACAATGAGCAGTTCTTC CASSEYVGNNEQFF many TRBJ2-1 . TRBV25-1
TGTGCCAGCAGCCTGGGCAGGCTCCTGAACACCGGGGAGCTGTTTTTT CASSLGRLLNTGELFF many TRBJ2-2 . TRBV7-2
TGTGCCAGCAGCGATCGGAGACTGTCCTACAATGAGCAGTTCTTC CASSDRRLSYNEQFF . TRBJ2-1 . TRBV12-3/TRBV12-4
TGTGCCAGCAGCCAAGATTTGATCTCCTCCTACAATGAGCAGTTCTTC CASSQDLISSYNEQFF many TRBJ2-1 . TRBV14
TGCGCCAGCAGCCCGGACAGGAGCTCCTACAATGAGCAGTTCTTC CASSPDRSSYNEQFF many TRBJ2-1 TRBD1 TRBV5-1
TGCGCCAGCAGCCAAACTTGGGGGTCCCTAACTGAAGCTTTCTTT CASSQTWGSLTEAFF many TRBJ1-1 . TRBV4-3
TGTGCCAGCAGCCCTGGACAGGGGCGGGGGAACACTGAAGCTTTCTTT CASSPGQGRGNTEAFF many TRBJ1-1 TRBD1 TRBV12-3/TRBV12-4
TGTGCCAGCAGCCGTGGTTTAGGAGCGTCGAACACCGGGGAGCTGTTTTTT CASSRGLGASNTGELFF many TRBJ2-2 . TRBV5-4
TGTGCCAGCAGTGAAGGCCAGGCGGTTATCACCGGGGAGCTGTTTTTT CASSEGQAVITGELFF few TRBJ2-2 . TRBV2
TGTGCCAGCAGTCCTGACCGCGTCCGGAGCAATCAGCCCCAGCATTTT CASSPDRVRSNQPQHF few TRBJ1-5 . TRBV7-8
TGCGCCAGTAGATGGTCTTCTGGGGCCAACGTCCTGACTTTC CASRWSSGANVLTF many TRBJ2-6 . TRBV5-1
TGTGCCACCAGCACCTACACAGATACGCAGTATTTT CATSTYTDTQYF many TRBJ2-3 . TRBV15
TGTGCCAGCAGCCCTGGGCCGGACGACGGGGAGCTGTTTTTT CASSPGPDDGELFF many TRBJ2-2 . TRBV7-2
TGTGCCAGCAGTTCCTTAAATATGAACACTGAAGCTTTCTTT CASSSLNMNTEAFF many TRBJ1-1 . TRBV28
TGCAGCGTTGACCCCGGGACAGGGGTATTCTCTGGAAACACCATATATTTT CSVDPGTGVFSGNTIYF . TRBJ1-3 TRBD1 TRBV29-1
TGTGCCAGCAACCCGGGACAGGGGATGGACACCATATATTTT CASNPGQGMDTIYF . TRBJ1-3 TRBD1 TRBV6-2/TRBV6-3
TGCGCCAGCAGCTTAAGTACGGGACAGCCCCTTGGGTCTGGAAACACCATATATTTT CASSLSTGQPLGSGNTIYF many TRBJ1-3 TRBD1 TRBV5-1
TGTGCCAGCAGCTTATCGAAGACAGCCTGGGGAGGCATTCAGTACTTC CASSLSKTAWGGIQYF many TRBJ2-4 . TRBV7-6
TGTGCCAGCAGCCCAGACACTCGAAGACAAGAGACCCAGTACTTC CASSPDTRRQETQYF few TRBJ2-5 . TRBV9
TGTGCCAGCAGCTTAGGAGGGGGTAATAATTCACCCCTCCACTTT CASSLGGGNNSPLHF many TRBJ1-6 . TRBV7-9
TGCAGTGCTAGAGATATAACGCCCGGGGCCCAGTACTTC CSARDITPGAQYF many TRBJ2-5 . TRBV20-1
TGTGCCAGCAGCCAGGGACTAGCGGGAGTTCTTAACAATGAGCAGTTCTTC CASSQGLAGVLNNEQFF many TRBJ2-1 TRBD2 TRBV5-6
TGTGCCAGCAGACGGACTAGCGGGGCCGGTCGTGAGCAGTTCTTC CASRRTSGAGREQFF many TRBJ2-1 TRBD2 TRBV12-3/TRBV12-4
TGTGCCAGCAGCCCCGGAGCGGGCCGCGAGCAGTTCTTC CASSPGAGREQFF many TRBJ2-1 . TRBV7-9
TGTGCCATGGGCCCGGTCGTCGCGGCTAACTATGGCTACACCTTC CAMGPVVAANYGYTF . TRBJ1-2 . TRBV4-2
TGTGCCAGCAGTTTTAGCGGGAGGGGGGGGACCCAGTACTTC CASSFSGRGGTQYF . TRBJ2-5 TRBD2 TRBV7-2
TGTGCCAGCAGCCCCGACAGCGGAGTTTCTGGGGCCAACGTCCTGACTTTC CASSPDSGVSGANVLTF few TRBJ2-6 . TRBV7-9
TGTGCCAGCAGCTTACGGGGTAGGGAAGCTTTCTTT CASSLRGREAFF many TRBJ1-1 . TRBV7-8
TGTGCCAGCTCACCCCTCATCCTTTCTGGCTACACCTTC CASSPLILSGYTF many TRBJ1-2 . TRBV18
TGCAGTGCTAGAGTTCGGGCTCAAGAGACCCAGTACTTC CSARVRAQETQYF many TRBJ2-5 . TRBV20-1
TGTGCCAGCACCCCGGGGGGCACTAGCGGGAGGGCCGGGTATTTT CASTPGGTSGRAGYF few TRBJ2-3 TRBD2 TRBV7-8
TGCAGTGCTAGAGATAGGGGTAATTCACCCCTCCACTTT CSARDRGNSPLHF many TRBJ1-6 . TRBV20-1
TGCGCCAGCAGCCAAGAGGGCGGGTGGAATGAGCAGTTCTTC CASSQEGGWNEQFF many TRBJ2-1 . TRBV4-3
TGCGCCAGCAGCTTGGAAGGACGAATTGCTAACTATGGCTACACCTTC CASSLEGRIANYGYTF many TRBJ1-2 . TRBV5-1